The following is a T cell receptor (beta chain) sequence with its context. Its antigen is not identified. In the PCR, 60 Vbeta and 13 Jbeta primers were used. Libraries were prepared by immunoSEQ multiplex PCR; TCRdb keeps only in-frame clonotypes and omits some of them. This repertoire shows approximately 100,000 clones, 76% found once; its top ten account for over 3.5%. The source of the sample is a study of cytomegalovirus exposure and HLA in healthy donors. Study-level information: Out of about 170 million T cells, an earlier analysis found about 120 million unique TCR beta sequences in total. In an early release, HLA-typed donors contributed some 88 million unique TCR sequences.

Study-wide results and limits: Exclusion as indistinguishable affected some V segments, including TRBV6-2 and TRBV6-3.

The length of the CDR3 is 11 residues. Sequenced: PBMCs. The receptor comes from a man aged 40-50 years in good health and CMV-seronegative. V gene TRBV12-2 combines with J gene TRBJ2-3; TRBD1, the table's D call, lacks a check against the DNA. TRBV12-2 is tagged as a pseudogene. The CDR3 here is CASRRQDTQYF. The CDR3 DNA is TGTGCAAGTCGCCGACAGGATACGCAGTATTTT.